The clone carrying this TCR beta chain was seen once. Its antigen is unknown. This sample is part of a study of CD8 T cells in ankylosing spondylitis. Study-wide findings and caveats: Apparently characteristic of ankylosing spondylitis blood was a TCR beta motif (fewer than 10 highly homologous variants). Those disease-linked clones were CD8+; they were also relatively rare in peripheral blood. Disease-linked clones were reportedly significantly enriched in matched ankylosing spondylitis synovial fluid.

CDR3 length: 17 amino acids. Germline assignment: CDR1 KGHDR and CDR2 SFDVKD. Preparation of TCR beta libraries was done by quantitative 5'-RACE with molecular barcodes. TCRdb reanalysed the 5' RACE reads using MiXCR and keeps one entry per CDR3 protein. The sample consists of about 140,000 distinct CDR3 sequences, roughly 8.3% of them appearing once. Sequencing was carried out using synovial fluid, either unsorted or a sorted T cell fraction (not recorded which). This receptor was obtained from a male donor with ankylosing spondylitis. This rearrangement joins TRBV24-1 to TRBJ2-4, with D possibly TRBD1 on 6 matching bases. The CDR3 DNA reads as TGTGGGACCAGTTATCGTCCGGGAACAGGGTCCAAAAACATTCAGTACTTC. It translates to CGTSYRPGTGSKNIQYF.